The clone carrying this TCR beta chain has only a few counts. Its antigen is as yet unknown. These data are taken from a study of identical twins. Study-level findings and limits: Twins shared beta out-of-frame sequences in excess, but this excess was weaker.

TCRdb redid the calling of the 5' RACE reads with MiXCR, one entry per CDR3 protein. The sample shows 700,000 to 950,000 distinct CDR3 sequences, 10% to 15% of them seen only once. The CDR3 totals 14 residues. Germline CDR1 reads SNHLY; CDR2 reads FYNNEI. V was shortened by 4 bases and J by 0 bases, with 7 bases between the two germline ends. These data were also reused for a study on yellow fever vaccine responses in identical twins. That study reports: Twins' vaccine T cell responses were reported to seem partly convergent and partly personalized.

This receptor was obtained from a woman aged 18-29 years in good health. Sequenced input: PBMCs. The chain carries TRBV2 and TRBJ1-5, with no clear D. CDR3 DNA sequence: TGTGCCAGCAGTGGAGGGAATAGCAATCAGCCCCAGCATTTT. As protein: CASSGGNSNQPQHF.